Below, 16 T cell receptor beta chains from the same sample are listed, as sequenced in a study of tumor and adjacent non-tumor tissue in lung cancer. Three rounds of nested PCR, following a modified ARM-PCR protocol, produced the TCRbeta library. TCRdb reprocessed the multiplex PCR reads with MiXCR, giving one entry per CDR3 protein. The sample carries roughly 43,000 distinct CDR3 sequences, 60% recorded once. RNA was extracted from bulk tissue without any cell sorting. This non-tumor lung sample came from over 3 cm beyond the tumor edge. The specimen sequenced was distant non-tumor lung tissue. These receptors all stem from a middle-aged man with non-small cell lung cancer.

J is TRBJ2-4 and V is TRBV20-1; 9 bases are shared with TRBD1. CDR3 length: 12 residues. V shed 3 bases, J shed 14 bases, and the junction held 8 bases outside the gene matches. Looked up from germline, CDR1 is DFQATT and CDR2 is SNEGSKA (reference sequence). The CDR3 region has the DNA TGCAGTGCTAGCCCCCGACAGGGGGACGAGTACTTC. Amino acids: CSASPRQGDEYF.

A word on this clonotype: At one end the junction does not follow the germline gene, possibly because of a read error. The chain has TRBV4-1 and TRBJ1-2; 7 nucleotides agree with TRBD1. Germline CDR1 reads MGHRA; CDR2 reads YSYEKL. This CDR3 region has 14 residues. CDR3 in amino acids: CAGSPGQDNYDYTF. Here the CDR3 DNA reads TGCGCCGGCAGCCCCGGACAGGATAACTATGACTACACCTTC.

Comments on this clonotype: This may stem from a read error, because a much larger clone lies one nucleotide away. The chain links TRBV14 to TRBJ1-1; 11 positions agree with TRBD1. V gave up 7 bases and J gave up 6 bases; unmatched junction bases: 13. The CDR3 contains 16 residues. Germline loops: CDR1 SGHDN, CDR2 FVKESK. The CDR3 coding sequence is TGTGCCAGCATACAACGGACAGGGGGCATGCTGGCTGAAGCTTTCTTT. This gives the protein CASIQRTGGMLAEAFF.

This clonotype has only a few counts. A much larger clone differs by one base, so this may be a read error. The V gene is TRBV13, the J gene TRBJ2-7; no firm D call. Per germline, CDR1 PRHDT and CDR2 FYEKMQ (reference sequence). CDR3 size: 14 residues. With 0 bases removed from V and 2 bases from J, the gap between germline ends came to 8 bases. The CDR3 spells CASSLGTNTYEQYF. The CDR3 bases are TGTGCCAGCAGCTTAGGCACTAATACCTACGAGCAGTACTTC.

In this sample, this clonotype turned up many times. The chain carries TRBV6-6 and TRBJ2-5; the D gene is possibly TRBD1 (5 bases). CDR3 length equals 13 residues. V was clipped by 5 bases and J by 5 bases, with 12 bases between them. The V gene's germline CDR1 is MNHNY and CDR2 SVGAGI (reference sequence). CDR3 residues: CASSRRVEETQYF. The CDR3 DNA is TGTGCCAGCAGTCGCAGGGTTGAGGAGACCCAGTACTTC.

This clonotype appeared once. The chain uses TRBV20-1 and TRBJ1-2; possible D gene TRBD1, 6 bases. The CDR3 totals 14 residues. The V gene lost 6 bases and the J gene lost 6 bases, with 20 bases spanning the gap. Germline values: CDR1 DFQATT, CDR2 SNEGSKA (reference sequence). CDR3 coding DNA: TGCAGTGCCACGATGGGGGTTGGGGGCCATGGCTACACCTTC. It translates to CSATMGVGGHGYTF.

This clonotype was seen ten or more times. The chain recombines TRBV11-2 with TRBJ2-1; D is uncertain. CDR1 SGHAT and CDR2 FQNNGV come from the germline V gene. The CDR3 spans 15 residues. The V end was cut by 9 bases, the J end by 6 bases, with 21 bases between. CDR3 nucleotides: TGTGCCAGTATCTTAGCCGATCTTAGGGCCAATGAGCAGTTCTTC. Amino acids: CASILADLRANEQFF.

About this clonotype: A junction end diverges from the germline sequence, so it may reflect a read error. CDR3 coding DNA: TGTGCCAGCAGCTTGGGACACAGAAACACCGGGGAGCTGCTCTTT. Translation: CASSLGHRNTGELLF. This chain links TRBV5-5 with TRBJ2-2; the D gene is possibly TRBD2 (5 bases). CDR1 and CDR2 from the germline V gene are SGHKS and YYEKEE (reference sequence). The CDR3 length is 15 residues. Drawing the rest from reference TRBV5-5 and TRBJ2-2, the complete variable domain is DAGVTQSPTHLIKTRGQQVTLRCSPISGHKSVSWYQQVLGQGPQFIFQYYEKEERGRGNFPDRFSARQFPNYSSELNVNALLLGDSALYLCASSLGHRNTGELLFGEGSRLTVL.

Remarks on this clonotype: At one of its ends the junction is not consistent with the germline gene, which may arise from a read error. The chain links TRBV6-1 to TRBJ2-6; D perhaps matches TRBD1 (6 bases). CDR1 and CDR2 from the germline V gene are MNHNS and SASEGT. The CDR3 consists of 17 residues. CDR3 protein: CASSTGTTRSGANVLSF. The CDR3 region has the DNA TGTGCCAGCAGTACCGGGACAACCCGCTCTGGGGCCAATGTCCTGAGTTTC.

A remark on this clonotype: A read error may account for a junction end that differs from germline. This chain links TRBV7-8 with TRBJ1-3; D is undetermined. The CDR3 is made up of 15 amino acids. CDR1 is SGHVS and CDR2 is FQNEAQ in the germline V gene. The CDR3 nucleotides are TGTGGCAGCAGCTTAGGATGCTACTCTGGAAACACCATATATTTT. The encoded protein is CGSSLGCYSGNTIYF.

The sample holds one count of this clonotype. A junction end diverges from the germline sequence, so it may reflect a read error. V usage is TRBV5-1 and J usage is TRBJ2-3; 7 nucleotides align to TRBD1. This CDR3 comprises 14 residues. Germline CDR1 reads SGHRS; CDR2 reads YFSETQ. DNA of the CDR3: TGCGCCAACAGCTTGGCAGACAGGGCTGATACGCAGTATTTT. It is translated as CANSLADRADTQYF.

Turning to this clonotype: A read error is possible here, since a much larger clone lies one base away. This chain uses TRBV6-5 with TRBJ1-4; perhaps TRBD1 as D (6 bases). Per germline, CDR1 MNHEY and CDR2 SVGAGI. This CDR3 region has 15 residues. CDR3 amino acids: CDSRKVQGEGEKLFF. The CDR3 DNA follows: TGTGACAGCAGAAAAGTACAGGGCGAAGGGGAAAAACTGTTTTTT.

As regards this clonotype: It is likely a read error, because the conserved phenylalanine at the end of the CDR3 is missing. The rearrangement links TRBV11-2 to TRBJ2-5, with 7 bases that match TRBD1. The CDR3 spans 14 residues. J lost 6 bases, V lost 5 bases, and 9 bases had no gene match. Germline CDR1 SGHAT, CDR2 FQNNGV. This CDR3 reads CASSPTGAGQTQYL. CDR3 coding DNA: TGTGCCAGCAGCCCCACAGGGGCCGGGCAGACCCAGTACCTC.

This clonotype was recorded once. Germline and junction disagree at one end, which may indicate a read error. The chain couples TRBV10-3 to TRBJ2-7; D gene uncertain. CDR1 is ENHRY, CDR2 SYGVKD, per germline. This CDR3 comprises 12 residues. The CDR3 region is CAVSQTSYEHYF. CDR3 nucleotide sequence: TGTGCCGTCAGCCAGACATCCTACGAGCATTACTTC.

This clonotype was counted a few times. A much larger clone is a single base away; this may be a read error. The J gene is TRBJ2-3, the V gene TRBV12-3 or TRBV12-4; 7 bases are shared with TRBD2. V shed 8 bases and J 2 bases; nucleotides not matched to a gene: 1. The CDR3 contains 12 residues. For the CDR3, the DNA is TGTGCCAGCGGGAGGGACACAGATACGCAGTATTTT. The encoded protein is CASGRDTDTQYF.

This clonotype has a count of ten or more. The chain carries TRBV29-1 and TRBJ2-5; 15 bases line up with TRBD2. The CDR3 extends over 15 amino acids. Germline V lookup: CDR1 SQVTM, CDR2 ANQGSEA. After removal of 4 bases from V and 4 bases from J, the junction contained 4 bases not matched to a gene. Here the CDR3 reads CSVGTSGGALETQYF. CDR3 DNA: TGCAGCGTTGGGACTAGCGGGGGGGCCCTAGAGACCCAGTACTTC.